This TCR beta chain derives from a study of blood T cell repertoires in COVID-19. In the original analysis: How many nucleated cells were present was estimated from reference gene primer amplification. Sequenced by immunoSEQ multiplex PCR; TCRdb stores in-frame clones only, minus some. D and trimming were read from the DNA, whereas the V and J calls and clone size are those reported in that table. In the table there are hundreds of thousands of clones, less than 85% of which are singletons. CDR3 length: 15 residues. The germline gives CDR1 MDHEN, CDR2 SYDVKM. V lost 8 bases to trimming and J lost 3 bases; unmatched junction nucleotides: 8.

The clonotype was recovered from a woman aged 70 to 79 with active or convalescent COVID-19. V usage is TRBV28 and J usage is TRBJ2-1; 9 positions match TRBD2. What was sequenced was peripheral blood. CDR3 sequence (DNA): TGTGCCAGCGGATGGGCGGGAGGGAGCTACAATGAGCAGTTCTTC. This translates into CASGWAGGSYNEQFF.